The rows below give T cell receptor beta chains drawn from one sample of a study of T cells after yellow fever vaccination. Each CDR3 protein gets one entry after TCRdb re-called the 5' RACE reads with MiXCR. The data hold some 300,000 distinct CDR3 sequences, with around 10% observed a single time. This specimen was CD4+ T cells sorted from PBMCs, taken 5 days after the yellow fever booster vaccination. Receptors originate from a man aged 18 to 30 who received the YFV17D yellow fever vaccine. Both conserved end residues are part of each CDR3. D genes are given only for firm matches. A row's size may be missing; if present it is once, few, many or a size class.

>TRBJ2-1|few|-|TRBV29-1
CSGVTGSSYNEQFF
TGCAGCGGCGTAACAGGAAGCTCCTACAATGAGCAGTTCTTC
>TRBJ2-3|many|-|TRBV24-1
CATSDPATDTQYF
TGTGCCACCAGTGATCCCGCCACAGATACGCAGTATTTT
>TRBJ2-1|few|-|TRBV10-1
CASSESSFGEQFF
TGCGCCAGCAGTGAGTCTTCGTTTGGTGAGCAGTTCTTC
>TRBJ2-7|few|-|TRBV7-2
CASSFVGETGEQYF
TGTGCCAGCAGCTTTGTAGGGGAAACTGGCGAGCAGTACTTC
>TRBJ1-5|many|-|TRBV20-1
CSARRDSNQPQHF
TGCAGTGCTAGAAGGGACAGCAATCAGCCCCAGCATTTT
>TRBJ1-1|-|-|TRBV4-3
CASSHFSTGNTEAFF
TGCGCCAGCAGCCATTTCAGCACTGGGAACACTGAAGCTTTCTTT
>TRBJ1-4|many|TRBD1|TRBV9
CASSQGQGGEKLFF
TGTGCCAGCAGCCAGGGACAGGGAGGTGAAAAACTGTTTTTT
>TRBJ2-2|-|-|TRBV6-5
CASSYSKPGELFF
TGTGCCAGCAGTTACTCGAAACCCGGGGAGCTGTTTTTT
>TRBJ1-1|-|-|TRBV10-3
CAISEHRGNTEAFF
TGTGCCATCAGTGAACACCGGGGGAACACTGAAGCTTTCTTT
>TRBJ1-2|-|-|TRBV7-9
CASKAYGARGYTF
TGTGCCAGCAAAGCTTACGGGGCGCGCGGCTACACCTTC
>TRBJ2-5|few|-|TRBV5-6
CASANQDLRETQYF
TGTGCCAGCGCTAACCAGGACCTAAGAGAGACCCAGTACTTC
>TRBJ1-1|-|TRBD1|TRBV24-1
CATSDPRQGVTEAFF
TGTGCCACCAGTGACCCGCGACAGGGTGTCACTGAAGCTTTCTTT
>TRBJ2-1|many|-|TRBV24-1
CATSDGYNEQFF
TGTGCCACCTCGGACGGATACAATGAGCAGTTCTTC
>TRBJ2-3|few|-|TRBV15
CATSSPRGYTQYF
TGTGCCACCAGCAGCCCCCGGGGGTATACGCAGTATTTT
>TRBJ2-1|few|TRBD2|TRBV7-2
CASSPGTSGRGEQFF
TGTGCCAGCAGCCCTGGGACTAGCGGGAGGGGTGAGCAGTTCTTC
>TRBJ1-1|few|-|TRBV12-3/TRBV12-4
CASSLDRVGITEAFF
TGTGCCAGCAGTTTAGACAGGGTCGGAATAACTGAAGCTTTCTTT
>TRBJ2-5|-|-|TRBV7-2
CASSQTRASGETQYF
TGTGCCAGCAGCCAAACGCGGGCTAGTGGAGAGACCCAGTACTTC
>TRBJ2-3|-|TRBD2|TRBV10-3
CAAGLAGVGTDTQYF
TGTGCCGCCGGACTAGCGGGGGTTGGCACAGATACGCAGTATTTT
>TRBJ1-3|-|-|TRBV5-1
CASSVDPGTPGNTIYF
TGCGCCAGCAGCGTGGACCCCGGGACCCCTGGAAACACCATATATTTT
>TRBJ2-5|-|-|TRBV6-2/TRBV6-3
CAVARDFQETQYF
TGTGCCGTAGCCCGGGACTTCCAAGAGACCCAGTACTTC
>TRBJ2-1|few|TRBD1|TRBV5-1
CASSQSRPGQARIF
TGCGCCAGCAGCCAAAGTCGCCCGGGACAGGCTCGGATCTTC
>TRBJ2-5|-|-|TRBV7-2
CASSIGTQQETQYF
TGTGCCAGCAGCATCGGGACTCAACAAGAGACCCAGTACTTC
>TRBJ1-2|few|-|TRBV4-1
CASSLPFGGSYGYTF
TGCGCCAGCAGCCTCCCCTTCGGAGGCTCCTATGGCTACACCTTC
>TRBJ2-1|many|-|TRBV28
CASSPRQEQFF
TGTGCCAGCAGTCCCCGACAAGAGCAGTTCTTC
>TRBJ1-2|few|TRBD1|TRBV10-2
CATRPTGVYGYTF
TGCGCCACCAGACCGACAGGGGTCTATGGCTACACCTTC
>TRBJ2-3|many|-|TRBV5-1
CASSAWGRSSTDTQYF
TGCGCCAGCAGCGCCTGGGGACGGTCTAGCACAGATACGCAGTATTTT